The 5 T cell receptor beta chains below were found in one sample sequenced in a study of T-cell reconstitution after alpha-beta-depleted transplantation in children. TCRbeta library preparation incorporated unique molecular identifiers. A single record per CDR3 protein comes from TCRdb applying MiXCR to the PCR reads. Here the sample spans around 670,000 distinct CDR3 sequences, approximately 14% being singletons. The sequences come from PBMCs, collected before TCRalphabeta/CD19-depleted stem cell transplant. These receptor sequences come from a girl aged 2 to 10 with congenital amegakaryocytic thrombocytopenia, due to receive a stem cell transplant.

The chain recombines TRBV19 with TRBJ1-2; D is unclear. V gave up 1 base and J gave up 0 bases, with 21 bases separating them. The CDR3 is 19 residues long. Germline CDR1 LNHDA, CDR2 SQIVND (reference sequence). CDR3 DNA sequence: TGTGCCAGTAGTATAGGAAGGACGGCAGGAATTCCTACTAACTATGGCTACACCTTC. This encodes CASSIGRTAGIPTNYGYTF.

This clonotype was seen many times. This chain connects TRBV27 to TRBJ2-7; D is unresolved. Germline CDR1 reads MNHEY; CDR2 reads SMNVEV (reference sequence). V was clipped by 5 bases and J by 0 bases, with 17 bases between them. The length of the CDR3 is 16 residues. CDR3 bases: TGTGCCAGCAGTCCGGCGCGAGGCGCTTACTCCTACGAGCAGTACTTC. Residues: CASSPARGAYSYEQYF.

This clonotype was seen ten or more times. CDR3 bases: TGTGCCAGCAGTTTATCCGGACTAGCGGGTTACGAGCAGTACTTC. Its protein is CASSLSGLAGYEQYF. The chain carries TRBV12-3 or TRBV12-4 and TRBJ2-7; 11 bases are a match to TRBD2. CDR3 length: 15 amino acids. Trimming at V came to 2 bases and at J to 4 bases, leaving 4 bases not matched to a gene.

Worth noting for this clonotype: Being one base from a much bigger clone, this may be a read error. The genes are TRBV20-1 and TRBJ2-7, with a possible D match to TRBD2 (6 bases). Germline CDR1 and CDR2: DFQATT and SNEGSKA (reference sequence). With 1 base removed from V and 2 bases from J, the gap between germline ends came to 21 bases. The CDR3 is 17 amino acids. Written as DNA, the CDR3 is TGCAGTGCTAGAGTGGTAGCGGAACCCCATAGCCCCTACGAGCAGTACTTC. Residues: CSARVVAEPHSPYEQYF.

V and J are TRBV10-1 and TRBJ2-7, with D tentatively TRBD2 (6 bases). The ends were cut back, 8 bases at V and 2 bases at J, with 22 bases in the middle. Germline lookup yields CDR1 WNHNN and CDR2 SYGVQD (reference sequence). The CDR3 spans 16 residues. Here the CDR3 DNA reads TGCGCCAGCTCGGGAGAAAGGCCCGAAACTCCCTACGAGCAGTACTTC. Protein sequence: CASSGERPETPYEQYF.